Listed here are 6 T cell receptor beta chains from one sample, sequenced in a study of T cells in Graves' hyperthyroidism and ophthalmopathy. There were TCR beta CDR3 regions amplified from RNA transcripts. The primer set for the first-round RT-PCR of the TCR CDR3 was HTBI. TCRdb called the multiplex PCR reads again in MiXCR, with one record for every CDR3 protein. This table holds a few hundred thousand distinct CDR3 sequences, over 15% found once. Sequencing was carried out using blood. The receptors shown here come from a woman in her sixties with Graves' ophthalmopathy.

This clonotype appeared many times. V and J are TRBV7-2 and TRBJ1-2; 8 nucleotides line up with TRBD1. Germline V gives CDR1 SGHTA, CDR2 FQGNSA. CDR3 size: 15 residues. V shed 5 bases, J shed 7 bases, and the junction held 12 bases outside the gene matches. The CDR3 DNA reads TGTGCCAGCAGCCCCCCCTCAGGGGGCAGGACTGGCTACACCTTC. It is translated as CASSPPSGGRTGYTF.

With respect to this clonotype: This may be a read error, as it is one base from a much larger clone. The V and J genes are TRBV12-3 or TRBV12-4 and TRBJ1-2, with D hard to call. This CDR3 has 14 amino acids. V lost 3 bases, J lost 7 bases, and 15 bases lay in between. CDR3 nucleotides: TGTGCCAGCAGTTTTAGGGCCAGAAGAGGTGGCTACACCTTC. Translated, it gives CASSFRARRGGYTF.

This clonotype was seen many times. V is TRBV6-2 or TRBV6-3 and J is TRBJ2-7; possible D gene TRBD2, 6 bases. Trimming shortened V by 8 bases and J by 2 bases, and 13 bases separated the two germline ends. Germline CDR1 and CDR2: MNHEY and SVGEGT. This CDR3 region has 13 residues. The DNA of the CDR3 is TGTGCCAGCCGAGGGACTGGAGCCTACGAGCAGTACTTC. Translation gives CASRGTGAYEQYF.

This clonotype showed up many times. The CDR3 spells CASSLIAGDTQYF. CDR3 nucleotides: TGCGCCAGCAGCCTAATAGCGGGAGATACGCAGTATTTT. The genes are TRBV5-1 and TRBJ2-3; TRBD2 matches at 7 bases. V was clipped by 4 bases and J by 5 bases; unmatched bases: 4. The CDR3 covers 13 residues. Germline CDR1 SGHRS, CDR2 YFSETQ.

In its sample, this clonotype was seen many times. The gene calls are TRBV28 and TRBJ2-7; 7 bases are a match to TRBD1. CDR1 and CDR2 from the germline V gene are MDHEN and SYDVKM. The CDR3 loop spans 16 amino acids. The trim removed 6 bases at V and 3 bases at J, leaving 14 bases unmatched. The CDR3 DNA reads TGTGCCAGCAGCCCCGTCGGTTGGGCAGGGGGCTACGAGCAGTACTTC. It encodes CASSPVGWAGGYEQYF.

This clonotype turned up a few times. The V gene is TRBV7-6, the J gene TRBJ2-1; 13 positions agree with TRBD2. V was clipped by 5 bases and J by 9 bases; unmatched bases: 7. This CDR3 spans 15 amino acids. Germline CDR1 is SGHVS and CDR2 is FNYEAQ. CDR3 sequence reads: CASSLGTSGVGEQFF. DNA of the CDR3: TGTGCCAGCAGCCTCGGGACTAGCGGGGTCGGTGAGCAGTTCTTC.